This TCR beta chain was captured in a study of blood T cell repertoires in COVID-19 (dated by TCRdb to 2018 to 2020). In the study overall: Samples covering the acute and convalescent phases of COVID-19 were provided by collaborators in the United States, Italy and Spain. The prospective study material was composed of cDNA or gDNA derived from T cells, B-cell-depleted T cells, or PBMCs. Subjects who had been exposed to COVID-19, were actively infected with it, or had recovered from it provided the deeply sampled blood TCRbeta repertoires that made up the dataset. The repertoires were made available in a free public database intended to serve as a resource for research on the immune response to SARS-CoV-2. Samples were obtained from the ongoing ImmuneRACE study (first 160 participants) and from approximately 1,200 subjects provided by 6 global collaborators. Sample metadata almost always included a de-identified subject ID, COVID-19 status, age in years and sex. Where available, HLA class I and class II types were obtained from metadata supplied by the sample provider rather than from assay-based typing. Broad study findings and their caveats: How much clinical and demographic metadata was included differed by source and by participant, and the metadata was provided uncurated.

Clipping removes 0 bases from V and 5 bases from J, with 5 as the unmatched junction base count. Taken from cysteine to phenylalanine, the CDR3 has 16 residues. Only the CDR3 part of the read is kept: 48 bases, read in frame from the first base. CDR1 and CDR2, looked up from the germline V gene, are SGHTS and YDEGEE. TCRbeta CDR3 regions were amplified from genomic DNA using the immunoSEQ Assay, a bias-controlled multiplex PCR. Regarding the original processing steps: Nucleated cell counts per sample were estimated from amplification of reference gene primers within the assay. To quantify the absolute abundance of each unique TCRbeta CDR3 rearrangement, sequence reads were collapsed and filtered. Productive Simpson clonality was computed per sample as the square root of Simpson's diversity index over productive rearrangements. TCRdb took this table from immuneACCESS and kept in-frame rearrangements with V and J called. Such tables lack part of the clones; where checked against another copy, unresolved V genes explain under half of the gap, and the rest is unexplained. V and J calls and clone size are given by that table; D and trimming were obtained from the DNA. This sample has over 150,000 clones in its table, and roughly 80% of those were observed once. 3.4% of the sample is in the top ten clones.

Participants in the prospective study were aged about 18 to 100 years, lived in 20 to 25 United States geographic areas, and enrolled through a virtual design. Cohort assignment in the prospective study relied on participant-reported clinical history from a screening survey and a study questionnaire. ImmuneRACE Cohort 3 recovered participants were defined by two consecutive negative NP/OP PCR tests, healthcare professional clearance, or symptom resolution. Mobile phlebotomists in the prospective study collected whole blood, serum and a nasopharyngeal or oropharyngeal swab from every participant. Over a roughly 2-month period, participants in the prospective study had the option of providing additional blood draws and questionnaires. Before DNA extraction, prospective study blood samples were shipped either frozen or at room temperature. Points on this clone: Its antigen is unknown. No base qualities exist here, and no much larger clone lies one base off it.

The sequence links TRBV5-8 to TRBJ2-3; 11 of the junction bases match TRBD2. The sequence was collected from a woman in her sixties or seventies who had recovered from COVID-19. Sequencing used PBMCs or T cells enriched from blood (not recorded which). The CDR3 amino acid sequence is: CASSLGLAGGEDTQYF. At the DNA level, the sequence is TGTGCCAGCAGCTTGGGGCTAGCGGGGGGAGAAGATACGCAGTATTTT.